This T cell receptor (beta chain) derives from a study of T cells expressing NK-cell markers. Background on the study: Seropositivity for HCMV was found in most of the eight sequenced donors, with one seronegative. Overall study results and limits: Several donors' CD3+CD56-NKG2C+ cells were dominated by the same clonotypes. HCMV specificity of the expanded NKG2C+ T cell clones was not established.

Of note for this clonotype: The antigen remains unidentified.

Germline loops: CDR1 SGHTA, CDR2 FQGNSA. There are 15 residues in the CDR3. UMIs were included in TCR beta cDNA generated by 5'RACE template switching. TCRdb reprocessed the 5' RACE reads, with one entry per CDR3 protein and no DNA. The repertoire shows approximately 420,000 distinct CDR3 sequences; the top ten hold 9.5% to 12%. The V and J genes are TRBV7-2 and TRBJ2-2; TCRdb names TRBD2, which stays unverified in the absence of DNA. This receptor was obtained from a woman aged 45 to 65 in good health. Sequenced: blood T cells: a sorted CD56 or NKG2C T cell subset, CD4+ or CD8+ T cells, or bulk PBMC T cells (not recorded which). CDR3 residues: CASSLFTRNTGELFF.